The 11 T cell receptor beta chains reported below all come from one sample, sequenced in a study of graft-versus-host responses after intestinal transplantation (dated by TCRdb to the early 2020s). These receptors are not linked to any known antigen. The library was made by the immunoSEQ multiplex PCR assay. TCRdb re-hosts the immuneACCESS table, in-frame sequences only. Its copies lack some clones; in the studies checked, an unresolved V gene accounts for under half of them, and the cause for the rest is not known. The sample profile shows about 120,000 clones; about nine tenths of them were found once. The leading ten clones occupy roughly 0.2% of the sample. Interpreted using the paper, the time point label stands for: cells obtained before transplantation from donor or recipient. The material was unstimulated CD4+ T cells sorted from spleen or lymph node cells, obtained before intestinal transplant. The receptors originated from a human donor who received an intestinal transplant.

The gene calls are TRBV5-8 and TRBJ2-1; possible D gene TRBD2, 6 bases. CDR3 length equals 16 residues. Germline V gene sequence: CDR1 SGHTS, CDR2 YDEGEE. V was clipped by 4 bases and J by 0 bases, with 14 bases between them. The CDR3 sequence: CASSQLSGSSYNEQFF. The CDR3 DNA reads TGTGCCAGCAGCCAGCTTTCCGGGAGCTCCTACAATGAGCAGTTCTTC.

As for this clone: This sample also contains other DNA sequences that code for the same CDR3. The chain links TRBV2 to TRBJ1-1; the D gene is possibly TRBD1 (5 bases). The CDR3 has 12 amino acids. V lost 6 bases to trimming and J lost 5 bases, with 10 bases between them. Germline V lookup: CDR1 SNHLY, CDR2 FYNNEI. DNA for the CDR3: TGTGCCAGCAGCGTAAGGGGTACTGAAGCTTTCTTT. Protein: CASSVRGTEAFF.

The chain recombines TRBV5-1 with TRBJ2-3; maybe TRBD2 (5 bases). This CDR3 region has 15 residues. Germline-derived CDR1 and CDR2 are SGHRS and YFSETQ. Trimming left V 1 base short and J 0 bases short, with 9 bases between. The DNA for the CDR3 is TGCGCCAGCAGCTTGTGGGGAGCTAGCACAGATACGCAGTATTTT. Its translation: CASSLWGASTDTQYF.

CDR3 nucleotides: TGTGCCAGCTCACCCCCCGGGGCAGGGGGTCCAGATACGCAGTATTTT. This gives the protein CASSPPGAGGPDTQYF. The chain couples TRBV18 to TRBJ2-3; TRBD1 agrees at 7 bases. The CDR3 loop spans 16 amino acids. The junction had 10 bases not matched to a gene; V was cut back by 3 bases and J by 4 bases. CDR1 is KGHSH, CDR2 LQKENI, per germline.

The chain couples TRBV7-2 to TRBJ2-7, with a possible D match to TRBD1 (6 bases). Germline V gene data show CDR1 as SGHTA and CDR2 as FQGNSA. Trimming pared 0 bases from V and 5 bases from J, leaving 11 bases between. CDR3 length equals 14 residues. The DNA for the CDR3 is TGTGCCAGCAGCTTAGCGCCTGGGGGCGACGAGCAGTACTTC. The encoded protein is CASSLAPGGDEQYF.

The chain links TRBV5-8 to TRBJ1-5; possible D gene TRBD1, 6 bases. Germline V gives CDR1 SGHTS, CDR2 YDEGEE. The CDR3 covers 14 residues. V was trimmed by 4 bases and J by 7 bases, leaving 15 bases between them. DNA for the CDR3: TGTGCCAGCAGCCTACACAGGGAGGGGCAGCCCCAGCATTTT. It encodes CASSLHREGQPQHF.

V gene TRBV30 combines with J gene TRBJ2-3, with TRBD1 matching over 8 bases. The V and J ends lost 0 bases and 2 bases, in that order; junction bases with no gene match: 4. Germline CDR1 reads GTSNPN; CDR2 reads SVGIG (reference sequence). This CDR3 spans 15 amino acids. This CDR3 reads CAWSVGQATTDTQYF. The CDR3 region has the DNA TGTGCCTGGAGTGTGGGACAGGCGACCACAGATACGCAGTATTTT.

The chain uses TRBV18 and TRBJ2-5; 7 positions match TRBD2. Germline loops: CDR1 KGHSH, CDR2 LQKENI. The CDR3 extends over 16 amino acids. With V trimmed by 2 bases and J by 1 base, 7 bases remained unmatched. The CDR3 sequence: CASSPSSGLAQETQYF. The CDR3 nucleotides are TGTGCCAGCTCACCATCTAGCGGCCTGGCCCAAGAGACCCAGTACTTC.

The chain recombines TRBV27 with TRBJ2-1, with 7 bases that match TRBD1. The CDR3 contains 16 residues. V gave up 3 bases and J gave up 3 bases; unmatched junction bases: 8. Germline loops: CDR1 MNHEY, CDR2 SMNVEV (reference sequence). CDR3 nucleotides: TGTGCCAGCAGTTTCCCCTCCGCAGGGGGCTACAATGAGCAGTTCTTC. This encodes CASSFPSAGGYNEQFF.

The V and J genes are TRBV5-5 and TRBJ2-7; 8 bases map to TRBD1. Germline CDR1 SGHKS, CDR2 YYEKEE (reference sequence). The CDR3 loop spans 15 amino acids. V lost 5 bases to trimming and J lost 0 bases; unmatched junction nucleotides: 7. The CDR3 reads CASSSGQASSYEQYF. The CDR3 nucleotides are TGTGCCAGCAGTTCGGGACAGGCGAGCTCCTACGAGCAGTACTTC.

V gene TRBV7-9 combines with J gene TRBJ1-6; 7 bases line up with TRBD1. Germline assignment: CDR1 SEHNR and CDR2 FQNEAQ (reference sequence). V was clipped by 1 base and J by 8 bases; unmatched bases: 14. The CDR3 runs to 18 residues. CDR3 protein: CASSLGPSAGGKDSPLHF. The CDR3 DNA follows: TGTGCCAGCAGCTTAGGGCCCTCGGCAGGGGGAAAGGATTCACCCCTCCACTTT.